This T cell receptor beta chain was obtained from a study of radiotherapy plus CTLA-4 blockade in lung cancer. About the study: Objective responses emerged in about 20% of patients, and 31% attained disease control.

With ipilimumab providing CTLA-4 blockade, focal radiation was administered to patients who had chemo-refractory metastatic non-small-cell lung cancer. V gave up 4 bases and J gave up 5 bases, with 12 bases separating them. CDR1 and CDR2 (germline): SNHLY, FYNNEI. The CDR3 sequence is 14 residues long. Repertoires were generated with immunoSEQ multiplex PCR, while TCRdb's copy carries only in-frame clones and drops some. The sample has about 15,000 clones, 55% to 75% seen once; the top ten hold approximately 53%. The sequence was collected from a human donor with non-small cell lung cancer whose response to radiotherapy plus ipilimumab could not be evaluated. The starting material was peripheral blood, obtained from a patient treated with radiotherapy plus ipilimumab. The chain links TRBV2 to TRBJ2-1, with D maybe TRBD1 (6 bases). This CDR3 is CASSADRINNEQFF. The CDR3 region has the DNA TGTGCCAGCAGTGCCGACAGGATTAACAATGAGCAGTTCTTC.